The 21 T cell receptor beta chains below all came from one sample that was sequenced in a study of cytomegalovirus exposure and HLA in healthy donors. Primers: 60 Vbeta forward and 13 Jbeta reverse. Only in-frame clones appear in the TCRdb table, and some are missing; sequencing was by immunoSEQ multiplex PCR. The table has over 150,000 clones, about four fifths seen once; the top ten hold roughly 1.5%. The material sequenced was PBMCs. These receptor sequences come from a man between 45 and 60 years old in good health and CMV-seronegative.

This sequence joins TRBV5-6 and TRBJ1-2; tentative D call: TRBD1 (6 bases). From germline, CDR1 is SGHDT and CDR2 YYEEEE. Trimming took 1 base from V and 4 from J, leaving 11 bases between them. The CDR3 has 14 residues. CDR3 amino acids: CASSLYGQFYGYTF. The CDR3 bases are TGTGCCAGCAGCTTGTATGGACAGTTCTATGGCTACACCTTC. Full variable domain (missing parts from reference TRBV5-6 and TRBJ1-2): DAGVTQSPTHLIKTRGQQVTLRCSPKSGHDTVSWYQQALGQGPQFIFQYYEEEERQRGNFPDRFSGHQFPNYSSELNVNALLLGDSALYLCASSLYGQFYGYTFGSGTRLTVV.

In its sample, this clone was seen once. The genes are TRBV27 and TRBJ2-3; 7 nucleotides line up with TRBD2. The junction had 13 bases not matched to a gene; V was cut back by 5 bases and J by 5 bases. This CDR3 is built from 16 residues. Germline CDR1 reads MNHEY; CDR2 reads SMNVEV (reference sequence). The CDR3 DNA is TGTGCCAGCAGTCTAGTCCCGACTGGCGGGGGAGATACGCAGTATTTT. It encodes CASSLVPTGGGDTQYF.

Turning to this clone: At one end the junction does not follow the germline gene, possibly because of a read error. This CDR3 is also generated by other DNA sequences in the sample. This chain links TRBV19 with TRBJ1-2, with D maybe TRBD1 (6 bases). CDR1 LNHDA and CDR2 SQIVND come from the germline V gene (reference sequence). There are 15 residues in the CDR3. The CDR3 reads CASTANREIGYGYTF. CDR3 DNA: TGCGCCAGTACCGCGAACAGGGAAATAGGCTATGGCTACACCTTC.

To note about this clone: The same CDR3 can be traced to other DNA sequences in this sample. V is TRBV21-1 and J is TRBJ2-7; TRBD2 reflects the table's D call only, with no check against the DNA. TRBV21-1 is termed a pseudogene. The CDR3 spans 13 residues. The CDR3 region is CATKTGGAGEQYF. CDR3 sequence (DNA): TGTGCCACGAAAACGGGGGGCGCAGGCGAGCAGTACTTC.

V gene TRBV29-1 combines with J gene TRBJ1-5, with 7 bases lining up with TRBD1. With 5 bases clipped from V and 4 bases from J, the junction kept 5 bases outside the gene matches. The CDR3 is 13 residues long. Germline CDR1 reads SQVTM; CDR2 reads ANQGSEA. In DNA form, the CDR3 reads TGCAGCGTTCAGACAGGGCTAAATCAGCCCCAGCATTTT. Translated: CSVQTGLNQPQHF.

This chain uses TRBV18 with TRBJ2-2; D call uncertain. Trimming pared 0 bases from V and 6 bases from J, leaving 14 bases between. This CDR3 contains 16 residues. Germline V gives CDR1 KGHSH, CDR2 LQKENI. CDR3 sequence (DNA): TGTGCCAGCTCACCACCTGAACAACAACCCGCCGGGGAGCTGTTTTTT. It encodes CASSPPEQQPAGELFF.

This chain connects TRBV6-1 to TRBJ1-2, with 7 bases that match TRBD1. The CDR3 spans 12 residues. The V gene's germline CDR1 is MNHNS and CDR2 SASEGT. V shed 4 bases and J 11 bases; nucleotides not matched to a gene: 7. This chain's CDR3 is CASSGNRGYYTF. CDR3 nucleotides: TGTGCCAGCAGTGGGAACAGGGGTTATTACACCTTC.

This chain connects TRBV5-1 to TRBJ1-6; D unclear. Trimming cost V 2 bases and J 9 bases, with 12 bases left between them. The CDR3 is 14 residues long. Per germline, CDR1 SGHRS and CDR2 YFSETQ. CDR3 coding DNA: TGCGCCAGCAGCTTTGGGAGCCCAATTTCACCCCTCCACTTT. This translates into CASSFGSPISPLHF.

The chain combines TRBV7-9 with TRBJ1-2; 10 bases are a match to TRBD1. CDR1 is SEHNR, CDR2 FQNEAQ, per germline (reference sequence). J gave up 7 bases and V 5 bases, and 4 bases lay outside the gene matches. The CDR3 covers 13 residues. Written as DNA, the CDR3 is TGTGCCAGCAGCCCGACAGGGGGCAGTGGCTACACCTTC. Its translation is CASSPTGGSGYTF.

This sequence joins TRBV10-1 and TRBJ1-1, with 11 bases fitting TRBD1. J gave up 1 base and V 6 bases, and 4 bases lay outside the gene matches. The CDR3 runs to 15 residues. Germline values: CDR1 WNHNN, CDR2 SYGVQD (reference sequence). For the CDR3, the DNA is TGCGCCAGCAGGAGGACAGGGGGCAGGAACACTGAAGCTTTCTTT. It codes for CASRRTGGRNTEAFF.

The chain links TRBV4-2 to TRBJ1-5; TRBD1 aligns across 8 bases. The CDR3 length is 16 residues. J lost 0 bases, V lost 1 base, and 2 bases had no gene match. Germline values: CDR1 LGHNA, CDR2 YNFKEQ. The CDR3: CASSQAGGVSNQPQHF. The DNA for the CDR3 is TGTGCCAGCAGCCAAGCAGGGGGCGTTAGCAATCAGCCCCAGCATTTT.

CDR3 nucleotides: TGTGCCAGCAGTTCCCGTCGGAGCCCTGCGAACACCGGGGAGCTGTTTTTT. This sequence encodes CASSSRRSPANTGELFF. The rearrangement joins TRBV27 to TRBJ2-2; D call uncertain. The CDR3 runs to 17 residues. Germline CDR1 MNHEY, CDR2 SMNVEV (reference sequence). Deletions cut 4 bases from V and 0 bases from J, with 15 bases between.

CDR3 amino acids: CASSPGTVNTEAFF. The CDR3 coding sequence is TGTGCCAGCTCACCAGGGACAGTGAACACTGAAGCTTTCTTT. This chain connects TRBV18 to TRBJ1-1; 7 bases align to TRBD1. After removal of 2 bases from V and 0 bases from J, the junction contained 0 bases not matched to a gene. The CDR3 is 14 residues long. From germline, CDR1 is KGHSH and CDR2 LQKENI.

The rearrangement joins TRBV30 to TRBJ2-5; D is uncertain. Germline CDR1 GTSNPN, CDR2 SVGIG (reference sequence). Trimming took 2 bases from V and 5 from J, leaving 6 bases between them. This CDR3 is built from 11 residues. The CDR3 region has the DNA TGTGCCTGGAGTAGGAGCGAGACCCAGTACTTC. Its translation: CAWSRSETQYF.

The CDR3 protein is CASSPGLAGVGGSPTDTQYF. The CDR3 region has the DNA TGTGCCAGCAGCCCGGGACTAGCGGGAGTCGGGGGCTCTCCCACAGATACGCAGTATTTT. The chain joins TRBV4-2 to TRBJ2-3; 14 nucleotides match TRBD2. The CDR3 consists of 20 residues. With V trimmed by 4 bases and J by 2 bases, 14 bases remained unmatched. The germline CDR1 and CDR2 sequences are LGHNA and YNFKEQ.

This clone appeared a few times. The chain joins TRBV7-2 to TRBJ2-1, with D possibly matching TRBD2 (5 bases). The CDR3 extends over 15 amino acids. Per the germline V gene, CDR1 is SGHTA and CDR2 is FQGNSA. V lost 5 bases and J lost 4, with 15 bases in between. CDR3 protein: CASSPRAVQYNEQFF. CDR3 DNA sequence: TGTGCCAGCAGCCCTCGAGCGGTCCAATACAATGAGCAGTTCTTC. Using reference TRBV7-2 and TRBJ2-1 for the parts outside the CDR3, the full variable domain is GAGVSQSPSNKVTEKGKDVELRCDPISGHTALYWYRQSLGQGLEFLIYFQGNSAPDKSGLPSDRFSAERTGGSVSTLTIQRTQQEDSAVYLCASSPRAVQYNEQFFGPGTRLTVL.

V gene TRBV6-6 combines with J gene TRBJ1-3; 7 bases fit TRBD1. The junction had 9 bases not matched to a gene; V was cut back by 8 bases and J by 2 bases. The CDR3 extends over 15 amino acids. Germline V gives CDR1 MNHNY, CDR2 SVGAGI (reference sequence). As DNA, the CDR3 is TGTGCCAGCTCAACAGGGGATACGACTGGAAACACCATATATTTT. This encodes CASSTGDTTGNTIYF.

V usage is TRBV30 and J usage is TRBJ2-5; 7 bases map to TRBD2. The J call is uncertain, as TRBJ2-7 better fits the DNA end. The V gene's germline CDR1 is GTSNPN and CDR2 SVGIG (reference sequence). The CDR3 loop spans 16 amino acids. This CDR3 reads CAWSAGQAGSSYEQYF. Written as DNA, the CDR3 is TGTGCCTGGAGTGCGGGCCAAGCGGGATCCTCCTACGAGCAGTACTTC.

The genes are TRBV29-1 and TRBJ2-3, with 8 bases lining up with TRBD1. Germline values: CDR1 SQVTM, CDR2 ANQGSEA. V lost 4 bases, J lost 0 bases, and 9 bases stayed unmatched. The CDR3 extends over 16 amino acids. The CDR3 region has the DNA TGCAGCGTTGCAGGGGGCGCGAAATTCAGCACAGATACGCAGTATTTT. This translates into CSVAGGAKFSTDTQYF.

This chain uses TRBV7-2 with TRBJ2-5, with TRBD2 identical over 7 bases. The germline gives CDR1 SGHTA, CDR2 FQGNSA. V trimming: 4 bases; J trimming: 5 bases; junction bases outside the gene matches: 19. This CDR3 comprises 18 residues. CDR3 sequence reads: CASSSPGSSTLGGETQYF. In DNA, the CDR3 is TGTGCCAGCAGCTCCCCGGGGTCCTCGACTCTGGGGGGGGAGACCCAGTACTTC.

This clone turned up a few times. The rearrangement joins TRBV6-5 to TRBJ1-1; TRBD1 aligns across 9 bases. Trimming took 1 base from V and 4 from J; bases not matched to a gene: 1. CDR1 MNHEY and CDR2 SVGAGI come from the germline V gene. The CDR3 consists of 14 residues. CDR3: CASSYLGQGTEAFF. The CDR3 DNA sequence: TGTGCCAGCAGTTACTTGGGACAGGGCACTGAAGCTTTCTTT.